This TCR beta chain was profiled in a study of T cell responses to AZD1222 COVID-19 vaccine (dated by TCRdb to about 2021). Looking at the study overall: TCR sequencing was performed for 230 to 250 trial participants, of whom roughly 200 were given two doses of AZD1222 and approximately 26 were given two doses of MenACWY control vaccine. Enrollment into the trials was organized by age into subgroups of 18-55, 56-69 and 70-plus years, and those subgroups contained approximately 150, 30 and 60 TCR-sequenced participants, respectively.

Note on this clone: No antigen is known for it. The input lacks base qualities; no much larger clone sits a single base away.

Per the publication, the time point label means: baseline before first vaccination. The treatment or condition label, as the study defines it: meningococcal conjugate vaccine given as trial control. Vaccinee samples came from UK trials COV001 and COV002, including a single-blind randomized controlled phase 2/3 trial of AZD1222 (ChAdOx1 nCoV-19) in healthy adults. For TCRbeta chain sequencing, PBMC samples from trial participants were taken at day 0 and at day 28 after the second dose. Results the study describes overall, beyond this receptor: Participants were mostly white British and included more females than males, and it was suggested by the authors that clonal diversity may have been underestimated. Epitopes outside the regions mutated in the B.1.351 and B.1.1.7 variants were reportedly recognized by nearly half of the unique spike-specific TCRs. Because no samples from the day 14 peak response were available, repertoires could be characterized only after the peak T cell response. Conclusions about previously exposed vaccinees were limited because only six AZD1222 recipients were SARS-CoV-2 seropositive at baseline. The 56-69-year group was small, and its depth increase did not reach significance, likely because of low power. CD4 TCRs associated with the vaccine covered the entire spike protein, and the dominant responses were in regions 160-218 and 743-854. After two AZD1222 doses, both the breadth and the depth of spike-specific TCRs were significantly higher than at day 0 and than in MenACWY recipients.

The CDR3 regions of human TCRbeta chains were subjected to immunosequencing. As for how the authors treated the data: TCRs in the repertoires were matched against a reference library of SARS-CoV-2-specific TCRs that had been generated with the MIRA antigen-specificity platform. Breadth meant the fraction of unique TCRs that were SARS-CoV-2-associated, whereas depth meant the fraction of total T cells that were SARS-CoV-2-associated. Using the MIRA data, each spike-specific TCR was mapped to the spike region that the TCR reacts to and placed in a CD4 or CD8 class. Log10-transformed breadth and depth values were compared by one-way ANOVA with Sidak's multiple comparisons tests. This is the immuneACCESS table as TCRdb keeps it, with only in-frame sequences that have V and J called. A part of the clones is gone; compared with another copy, unresolved V genes explain less than half, and the rest is unexplained. V and J calls and clone size are as listed in that table; D and trimming were resolved from the DNA. The sample profile shows 210,000 or so clones; about 93% of them were found once. 1% of the sample is in the top ten clones.

The input for sequencing was peripheral blood, taken on day 0 of MenACWY control vaccination. This TCR derives from an adult in good health.

The nucleotides read TGTGCCAGCAGTTACCCAGACTGGAATGAGCAGTTCTTC. Translated, it gives CASSYPDWNEQFF. The chain joins TRBV6-5 to TRBJ2-1; the D gene is unclear. The V end loses 2 bases and the J end loses 7 bases, and a stretch of 9 bases separates them. From its cysteine to its phenylalanine, the CDR3 spans 13 amino acids. Only the CDR3 DNA stays, 39 bases, in frame from base 1. CDR1 and CDR2 are drawn from the germline V gene: MNHEY, SVGAGI.